The TCR beta chain under discussion was sequenced for a study of T cell responses to AZD1222 COVID-19 vaccine. Germline-derived CDR1 and CDR2 are SGDLS and YYNGEE. The V gene lost 0 bases and the J gene lost 6 bases, with 4 bases spanning the gap. The CDR3 is 13 amino acids. Repertoires were generated with immunoSEQ multiplex PCR, while TCRdb's copy carries only in-frame clones and drops some. The sample includes 120,000 to 150,000 clones, approximately 94% of them seen just once. On this clone itself: The antigen is undetermined.

Study observations and caveats: Seropositive at baseline were only a handful of AZD1222 recipients. Donors, mostly white British, included more females; clonal diversity was possibly underestimated. There were vaccine-associated CD4 TCRs across spike, dominant at 160-218 and 743-854. Increases in Spike-specific TCR breadth and depth were seen after two AZD1222 doses.

This sequence originates from an adult in good health. V usage is TRBV9 and J usage is TRBJ1-6; no firm D call. The starting material was peripheral blood, obtained on day 0 of AZD1222 vaccination. The CDR3 nucleotides are TGTGCCAGCAGCGTAGAGAGTAATTCACCCCTCCACTTT. This translates into CASSVESNSPLHF.